This TCR beta chain was sequenced during a study of T cells in Graves' hyperthyroidism and ophthalmopathy. Study results and caveats: The blood repertoire included most of the expanded thyroid clonotypes above 0.001.

Exclusion criteria comprised uncontrolled infection, other autoimmune disease, pregnancy or lactation. The authors took PBMCs from roughly 9.3 ml fresh peripheral blood. Amplified TCR beta CDR3 regions came from RNA transcripts. A first-round RT-PCR of the TCR CDR3 used the HTBI primer set. A single record per CDR3 protein comes from TCRdb applying MiXCR to the multiplex PCR reads. There are about half a million distinct CDR3 sequences in the sample; 15% to 20% occur only once, and 25% to 30% lies in the top ten. Trimming removed 5 bases from V and 5 bases from J, with 12 bases in between. The CDR3 runs to 13 residues. The germline CDR1 and CDR2 sequences are SGHAT and FQNNGV. A few counts support this clonotype. The antigen is undetermined.

The chain recombines TRBV11-2 with TRBJ1-1, with TRBD1 as a possible D gene (6 bases). Source material: blood. This TCR was recovered from a woman aged 25-40 years with Graves' ophthalmopathy. CDR3 DNA: TGTGCCAGCAGCCGGGGGCGAGAAACTGAAGCTTTCTTT. Amino acid sequence: CASSRGRETEAFF. The full variable domain, in which reference TRBV11-2 and TRBJ1-1 provide the parts outside the CDR3, is EAGVAQSPRYKIIEKRQSVAFWCNPISGHATLYWYQQILGQGPKLLIQFQNNGVVDDSQLPKDRFSAERLKGVDSTLKIQPAKLEDSAVYLCASSRGRETEAFFGQGTRLTVV.